The rows below give T cell receptor beta chains drawn from one sample of a study of T cells after yellow fever vaccination. Via MiXCR, TCRdb re-called the 5' RACE reads, giving one row per CDR3 protein. The sample contains 450,000 to 600,000 distinct CDR3 sequences, approximately 13% of which appear only once. The input for sequencing was PBMCs, taken on the day of the yellow fever booster vaccination. All receptors derive from a man younger than 40 who received the YFV17D yellow fever vaccine. Both conserved end residues are part of each CDR3.

J gene,V gene,CDR3 protein
TRBJ1-1,TRBV7-2,CASSTGTGKAFF
TRBJ1-1,TRBV2,CASRGDRGEAFF
TRBJ2-7,TRBV5-1,CASSLVSVGNEQYF
TRBJ1-1,TRBV5-1,CASSPGYRTMNTEAFF
TRBJ2-3,TRBV6-2/TRBV6-3,CASSYLRGRVGTDTQYF
TRBJ2-6,TRBV11-2,CASSSSPGLRGAGANVLTF
TRBJ2-5,TRBV5-1,CASSLGAGREETQYF
TRBJ1-6,TRBV20-1,CCARSQSGTGLSPLHF
TRBJ2-4,TRBV5-4,CASSSGLADLSKNIQYF
TRBJ2-7,TRBV12-3/TRBV12-4,CASSSRDRGPYEQYF
TRBJ2-2,TRBV24-1,CATGTIGTGELFF
TRBJ2-1,TRBV18,CASSPMTYNEQFF
TRBJ2-1,TRBV20-1,CSAKNTGLANEQFF
TRBJ2-1,TRBV10-3,CAISWEGHNEQFF
TRBJ1-4,TRBV7-9,CASSYGQINEKLFF
TRBJ2-3,TRBV24-1,CATTEGHFTDTQYF
TRBJ2-7,TRBV7-6,CASSLGNERQQYF
TRBJ2-6,TRBV29-1,CSAQQGSSGANVLTF
TRBJ1-3,TRBV7-2,CASNPDRAGNTIYF
TRBJ2-1,TRBV27,CASSPWGDSYNEQFF
TRBJ2-7,TRBV7-8,CASSLSSGSYYEQYF
TRBJ1-5,TRBV27,CASSPRTGDSNQPQHF
TRBJ1-6,TRBV7-9,CASRDQTGLNSPLHF
TRBJ2-1,TRBV27,CASSRGAGGIFSYNEQFF
TRBJ2-6,TRBV11-2,CASSLDNYSFNLVRGANVLTF
TRBJ2-2,TRBV7-2,CASSLAPNTGELFF
TRBJ2-3,TRBV5-1,CASSLRWSGGGDTQYF
TRBJ2-3,TRBV20-1,CSSERDTQYF
TRBJ2-3,TRBV4-3,CASSQRNLAGPEDTQYF
TRBJ2-2,TRBV7-2,CASSFSGRAGELFF
TRBJ2-1,TRBV20-1,CCASGPTSGADNEQFF
TRBJ2-7,TRBV5-1,CASSLERTGYEQYF
TRBJ2-6,TRBV21-1,CASSKGQISSGANVLTF